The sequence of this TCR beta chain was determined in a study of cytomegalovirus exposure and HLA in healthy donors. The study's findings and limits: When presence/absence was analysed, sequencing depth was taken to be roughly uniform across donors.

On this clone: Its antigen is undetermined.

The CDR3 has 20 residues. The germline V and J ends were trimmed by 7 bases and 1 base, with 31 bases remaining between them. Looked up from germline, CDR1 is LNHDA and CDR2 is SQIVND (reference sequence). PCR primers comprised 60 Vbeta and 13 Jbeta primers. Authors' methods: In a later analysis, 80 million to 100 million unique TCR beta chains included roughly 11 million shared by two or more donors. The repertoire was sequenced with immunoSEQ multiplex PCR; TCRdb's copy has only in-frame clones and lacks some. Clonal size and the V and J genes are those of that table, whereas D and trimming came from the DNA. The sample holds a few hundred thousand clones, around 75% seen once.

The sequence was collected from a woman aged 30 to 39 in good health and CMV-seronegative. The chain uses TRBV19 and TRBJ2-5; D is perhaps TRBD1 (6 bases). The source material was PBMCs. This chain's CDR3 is CASTPVFTSSQSDSQETQYF. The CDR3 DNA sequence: TGTGCCAGTACTCCGGTCTTTACCTCTTCACAATCGGACAGCCAAGAGACCCAGTACTTC.